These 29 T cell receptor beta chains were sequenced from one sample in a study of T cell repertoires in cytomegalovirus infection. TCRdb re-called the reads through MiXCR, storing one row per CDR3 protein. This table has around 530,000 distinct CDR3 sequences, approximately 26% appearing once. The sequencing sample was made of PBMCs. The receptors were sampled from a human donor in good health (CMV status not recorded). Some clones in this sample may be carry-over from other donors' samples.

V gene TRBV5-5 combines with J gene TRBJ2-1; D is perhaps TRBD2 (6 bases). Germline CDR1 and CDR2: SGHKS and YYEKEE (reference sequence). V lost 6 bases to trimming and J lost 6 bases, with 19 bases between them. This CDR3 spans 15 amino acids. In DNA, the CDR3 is TGTGCCAGCACTCGGGACTGGTCATTCGGCAATGAGCAGTTCTTC. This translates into CASTRDWSFGNEQFF.

The CDR3 DNA reads as TGTGCCAGCAGTGGGAGCGGACGCACAGATACGCAGTATTTT. Protein product: CASSGSGRTDTQYF. The rearrangement uses TRBV27 and TRBJ2-3, with D possibly matching TRBD2 (5 bases). This CDR3 has 14 amino acids. V lost 5 bases to trimming and J lost 1 base, with 10 bases between them. Germline CDR1 and CDR2: MNHEY and SMNVEV (reference sequence).

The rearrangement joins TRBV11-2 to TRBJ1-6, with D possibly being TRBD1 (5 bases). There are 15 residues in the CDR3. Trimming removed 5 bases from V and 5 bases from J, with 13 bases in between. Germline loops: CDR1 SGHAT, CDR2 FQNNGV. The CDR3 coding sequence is TGTGCCAGCAGCCCCCTTGTAGGGGATAATTCACCCCTCCACTTT. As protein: CASSPLVGDNSPLHF.

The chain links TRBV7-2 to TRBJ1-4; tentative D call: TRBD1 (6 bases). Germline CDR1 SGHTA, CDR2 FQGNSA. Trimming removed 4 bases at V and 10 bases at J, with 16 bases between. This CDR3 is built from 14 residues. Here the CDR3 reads CASSSWGQGGKLFF. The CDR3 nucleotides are TGTGCCAGCAGCTCTTGGGGGCAGGGTGGAAAACTGTTTTTT.

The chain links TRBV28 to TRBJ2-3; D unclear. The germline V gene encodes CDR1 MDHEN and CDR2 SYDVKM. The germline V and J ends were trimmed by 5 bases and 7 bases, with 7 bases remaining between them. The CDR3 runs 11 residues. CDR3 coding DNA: TGTGCCAGCAGTACCACTTATACGCAGTATTTT. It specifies CASSTTYTQYF.

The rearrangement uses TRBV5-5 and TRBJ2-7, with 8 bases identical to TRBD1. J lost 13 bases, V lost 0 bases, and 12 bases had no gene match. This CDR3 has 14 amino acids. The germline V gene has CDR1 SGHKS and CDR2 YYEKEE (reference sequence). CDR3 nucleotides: TGTGCCAGCAGCTTGGGCGGGACAGGAGGAAGAGTTTACGTC. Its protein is CASSLGGTGGRVYV.

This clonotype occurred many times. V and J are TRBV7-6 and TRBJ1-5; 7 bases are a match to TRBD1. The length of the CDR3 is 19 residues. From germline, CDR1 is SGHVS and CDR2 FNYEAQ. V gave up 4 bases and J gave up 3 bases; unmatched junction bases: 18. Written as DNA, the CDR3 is TGTGCCAGCAGCTCGGAACCGGGACAGTTCTTCCGCGACAATCAGCCCCAGCATTTT. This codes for CASSSEPGQFFRDNQPQHF.

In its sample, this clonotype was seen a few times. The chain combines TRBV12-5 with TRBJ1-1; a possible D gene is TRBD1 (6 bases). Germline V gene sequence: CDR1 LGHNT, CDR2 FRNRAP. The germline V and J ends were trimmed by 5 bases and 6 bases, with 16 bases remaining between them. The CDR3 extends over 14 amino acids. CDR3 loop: CASGPRGLNPEAFF. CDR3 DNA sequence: TGTGCTAGTGGTCCACGGGGGCTAAACCCTGAAGCTTTCTTT.

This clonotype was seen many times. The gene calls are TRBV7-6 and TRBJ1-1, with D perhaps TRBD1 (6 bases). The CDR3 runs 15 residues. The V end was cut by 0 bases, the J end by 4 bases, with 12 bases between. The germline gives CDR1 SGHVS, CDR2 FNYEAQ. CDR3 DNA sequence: TGTGCCAGCAGCTTAGCGCATGGAGGGGGCACTGAAGCTTTCTTT. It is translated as CASSLAHGGGTEAFF.

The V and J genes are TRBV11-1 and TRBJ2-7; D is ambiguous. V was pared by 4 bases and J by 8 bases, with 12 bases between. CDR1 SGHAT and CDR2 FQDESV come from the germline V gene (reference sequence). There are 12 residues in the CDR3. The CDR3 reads CASSSQRPQQYF. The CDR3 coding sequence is TGTGCCAGCAGCTCACAGCGCCCGCAGCAGTACTTC.

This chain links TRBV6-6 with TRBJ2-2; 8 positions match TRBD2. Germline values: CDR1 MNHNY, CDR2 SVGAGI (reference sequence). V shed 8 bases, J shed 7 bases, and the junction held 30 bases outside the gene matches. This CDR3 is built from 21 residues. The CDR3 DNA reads TGTGCCAGCGGTCCTTGGTGGATCGTGCGGATGGGGACTAGTGCAAGCGGGGAGCTGTTTTTT. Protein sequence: CASGPWWIVRMGTSASGELFF.

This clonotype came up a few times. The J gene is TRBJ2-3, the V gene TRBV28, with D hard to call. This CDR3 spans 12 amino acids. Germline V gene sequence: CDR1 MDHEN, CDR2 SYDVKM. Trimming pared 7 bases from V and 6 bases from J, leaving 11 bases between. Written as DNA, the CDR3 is TGTGCCAGCAAGGCCACCGCGGATACGCAGTATTTT. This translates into CASKATADTQYF. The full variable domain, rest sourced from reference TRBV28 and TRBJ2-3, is DVKVTQSSRYLVKRTGEKVFLECVQDMDHENMFWYRQDPGLGLRLIYFSYDVKMKEKGDIPEGYSVSREKKERFSLILESASTNQTSMYLCASKATADTQYFGPGTRLTVL.

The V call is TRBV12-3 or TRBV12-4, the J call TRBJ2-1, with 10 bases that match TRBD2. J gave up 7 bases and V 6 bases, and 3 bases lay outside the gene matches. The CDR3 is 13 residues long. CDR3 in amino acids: CASRGLAANEQFF. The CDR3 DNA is TGTGCCAGCAGAGGACTAGCGGCTAATGAGCAGTTCTTC.

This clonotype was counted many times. The chain's CDR3 is CASSLVDNEQFF. CDR3 nucleotides: TGTGCCAGCAGCTTAGTCGACAATGAGCAGTTCTTC. The rearrangement uses TRBV11-3 and TRBJ2-1; D is uncertain. Between the trimmed V and J ends, which lost 1 base and 5 bases, there was a span of 3 bases. CDR3 length: 12 amino acids. Germline-derived CDR1 and CDR2 are SGHNT and YENEEA.

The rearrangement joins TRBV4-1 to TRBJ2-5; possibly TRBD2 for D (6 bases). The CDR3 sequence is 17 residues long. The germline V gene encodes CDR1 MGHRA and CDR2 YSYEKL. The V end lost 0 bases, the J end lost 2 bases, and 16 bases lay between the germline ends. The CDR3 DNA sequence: TGCGCCAGCAGCCAAGAGGGGGGTGTCGGGGAACAAGAGACCCAGTACTTC. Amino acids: CASSQEGGVGEQETQYF.

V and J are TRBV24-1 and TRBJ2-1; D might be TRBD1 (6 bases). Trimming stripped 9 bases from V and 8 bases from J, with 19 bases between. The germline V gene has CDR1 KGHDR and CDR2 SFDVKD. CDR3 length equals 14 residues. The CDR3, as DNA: TGTGCCACCGGGCGCACAGGGCCGTGGGATGAGCAGTTCTTC. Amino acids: CATGRTGPWDEQFF.

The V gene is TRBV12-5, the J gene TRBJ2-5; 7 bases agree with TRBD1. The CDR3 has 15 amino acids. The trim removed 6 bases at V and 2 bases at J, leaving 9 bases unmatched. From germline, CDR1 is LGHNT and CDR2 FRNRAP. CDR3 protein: CASGPGQTVQETQYF. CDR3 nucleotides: TGTGCTAGTGGCCCGGGACAGACAGTACAAGAGACCCAGTACTTC.

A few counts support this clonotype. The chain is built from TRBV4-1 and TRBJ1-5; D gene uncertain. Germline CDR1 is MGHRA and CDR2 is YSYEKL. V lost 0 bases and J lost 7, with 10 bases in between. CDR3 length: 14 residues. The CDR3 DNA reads TGCGCCAGCAGCCAAGAATACGGCAGCCAGCCCCAGCATTTT. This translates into CASSQEYGSQPQHF.

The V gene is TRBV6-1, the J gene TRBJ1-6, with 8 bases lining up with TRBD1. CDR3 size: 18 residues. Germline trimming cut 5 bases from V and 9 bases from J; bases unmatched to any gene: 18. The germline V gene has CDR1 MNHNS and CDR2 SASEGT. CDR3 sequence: CASSQEGPGQVVGSPLHF. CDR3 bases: TGTGCCAGCAGTCAAGAGGGTCCGGGACAGGTCGTCGGTTCACCCCTCCACTTT.

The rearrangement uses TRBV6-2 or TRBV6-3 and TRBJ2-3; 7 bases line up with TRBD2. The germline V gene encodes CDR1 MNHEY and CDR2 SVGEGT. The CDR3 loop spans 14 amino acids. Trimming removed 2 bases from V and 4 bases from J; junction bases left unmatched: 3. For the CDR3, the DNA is TGTGCCAGCAGTTACGTCAGCGGGGCAGATACGCAGTATTTT. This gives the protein CASSYVSGADTQYF.

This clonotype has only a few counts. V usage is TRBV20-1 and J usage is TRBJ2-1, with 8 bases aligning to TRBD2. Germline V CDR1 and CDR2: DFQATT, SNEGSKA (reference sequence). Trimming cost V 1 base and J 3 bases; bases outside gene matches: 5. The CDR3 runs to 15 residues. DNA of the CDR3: TGCAGTGCTAGAGCGGGAGGGCCTGACTACAATGAGCAGTTCTTC. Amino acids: CSARAGGPDYNEQFF.

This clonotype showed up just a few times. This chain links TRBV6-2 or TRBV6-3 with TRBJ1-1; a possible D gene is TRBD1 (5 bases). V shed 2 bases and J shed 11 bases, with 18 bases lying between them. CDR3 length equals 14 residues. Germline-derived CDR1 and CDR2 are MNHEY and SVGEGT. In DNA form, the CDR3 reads TGTGCCAGCAGTTACCTCCGGGACCGAGTCGCTGCTTTCTTT. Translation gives CASSYLRDRVAAFF.

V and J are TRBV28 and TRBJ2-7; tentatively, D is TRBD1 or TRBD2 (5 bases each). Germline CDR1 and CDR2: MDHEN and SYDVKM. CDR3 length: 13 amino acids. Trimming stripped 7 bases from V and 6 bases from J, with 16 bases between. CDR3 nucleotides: TGTGCCAGCACCCCGGGACGATGGGGCGAGCAGTACTTC. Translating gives CASTPGRWGEQYF.

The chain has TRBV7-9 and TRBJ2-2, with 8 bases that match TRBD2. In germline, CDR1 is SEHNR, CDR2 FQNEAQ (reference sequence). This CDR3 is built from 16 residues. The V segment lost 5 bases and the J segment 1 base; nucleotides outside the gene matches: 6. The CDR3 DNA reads TGTGCCAGCAGCCCCAGACTAGCGCAGAACACCGGGGAGCTGTTTTTT. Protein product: CASSPRLAQNTGELFF.

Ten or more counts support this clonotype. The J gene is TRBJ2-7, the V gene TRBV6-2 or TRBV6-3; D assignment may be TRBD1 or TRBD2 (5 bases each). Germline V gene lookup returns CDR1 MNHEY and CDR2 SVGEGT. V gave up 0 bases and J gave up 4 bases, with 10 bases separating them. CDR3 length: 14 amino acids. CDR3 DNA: TGTGCCAGCAGTTACTCGAGGGGACGTTACGAGCAGTACGTC. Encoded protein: CASSYSRGRYEQYV.

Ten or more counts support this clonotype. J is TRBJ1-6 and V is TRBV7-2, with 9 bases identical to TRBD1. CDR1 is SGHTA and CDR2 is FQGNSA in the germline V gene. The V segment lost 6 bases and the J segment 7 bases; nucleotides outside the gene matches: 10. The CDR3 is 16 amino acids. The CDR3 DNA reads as TGTGCCAGCAGACATGGGACAGGGAATATGAATTCACCCCTCCACTTT. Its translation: CASRHGTGNMNSPLHF. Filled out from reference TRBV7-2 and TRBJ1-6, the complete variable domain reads GAGVSQSPSNKVTEKGKDVELRCDPISGHTALYWYRQSLGQGLEFLIYFQGNSAPDKSGLPSDRFSAERTGGSVSTLTIQRTQQEDSAVYLCASRHGTGNMNSPLHFGNGTRLTVT.

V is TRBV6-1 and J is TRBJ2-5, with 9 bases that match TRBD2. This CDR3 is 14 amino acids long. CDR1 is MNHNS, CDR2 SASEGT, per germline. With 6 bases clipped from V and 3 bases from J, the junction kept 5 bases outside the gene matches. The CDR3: CASRMTSGKETQYF. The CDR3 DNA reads TGTGCCAGCAGGATGACTAGCGGAAAAGAGACCCAGTACTTC.

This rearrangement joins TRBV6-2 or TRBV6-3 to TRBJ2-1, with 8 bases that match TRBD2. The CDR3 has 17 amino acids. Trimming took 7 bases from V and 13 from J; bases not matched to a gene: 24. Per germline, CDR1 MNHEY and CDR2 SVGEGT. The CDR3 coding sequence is TGTGCCAGCACCGTAAAGCGGGAGTGGTTGGCGGATACTATACAGTTCTTC. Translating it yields CASTVKREWLADTIQFF.

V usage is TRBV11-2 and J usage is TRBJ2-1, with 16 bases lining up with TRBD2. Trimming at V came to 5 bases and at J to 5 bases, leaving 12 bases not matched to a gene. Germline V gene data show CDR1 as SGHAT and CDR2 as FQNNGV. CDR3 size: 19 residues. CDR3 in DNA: TGTGCCAGCAGCCGGGGGCCCGGGACTAGCGGGAGGGGAAACAATGAGCAGTTCTTC. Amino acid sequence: CASSRGPGTSGRGNNEQFF.